The T cell receptor beta chain described here comes from a study of cytomegalovirus exposure and HLA in healthy donors. This clone was observed a few times. The CDR3 is made up of 13 amino acids. Germline loops: CDR1 SGHDT, CDR2 YYEEEE. V shed 4 bases and J shed 7 bases, with 14 bases lying between them. A multiplex PCR was run with 60 Vbeta primers and 13 Jbeta primers. The protocol was immunoSEQ multiplex PCR, while the TCRdb copy is restricted to in-frame clones and leaves out a portion. Among around 200,000 clones listed, less than 85% were seen once. The chain carries TRBV5-6 and TRBJ1-2; D is unresolved. Material: PBMCs. The clonotype comes from a man aged 30-40 years in good health and CMV-seropositive. CDR3: CASSLVEGSGYTF. CDR3 coding DNA: TGTGCCAGCAGCCTGGTGGAGGGCTCTGGCTACACCTTC.